The sequence of this T cell receptor beta chain was determined in a study of T cell clonality in common variable immunodeficiency. Whole-study findings and limits: Reportedly, TCR beta sequences from common variable immunodeficiency showed fewer deletions and N-nucleotide insertions. CVID subjects had higher TCRbeta clonality than healthy controls, most marked in about a third.

Clones were read by immunoSEQ multiplex PCR, and TCRdb kept only the in-frame ones, dropping some. The sample was found to contain 50,000 to 65,000 clones, and every one recurs. Patients and controls were mostly of Caucasian heritage. Each donor provided about 5 to 8 ml of heparinized whole blood. Ten or more counts support this clone. The antigen is not known. With the read ending 3 residues before the CDR3 end, the germline J gene is used to fill in that end. V lost 4 bases to trimming and J lost 5 bases; unmatched junction nucleotides: 11. The CDR3 runs to 15 residues. In germline, CDR1 is MNHNS, CDR2 SASEGT.

This receptor was identified in a person aged 18-70 years in good health. Sequencing used peripheral blood mononuclear cells. The chain joins TRBV6-1 to TRBJ2-7; 7 bases are a match to TRBD2. Incomplete CDR3 DNA: TGTGCCAGCAGTGGGACTAGAGAAAGTCTCCACGAG. Its protein is CASSGTRESLHE. From start to end, the CDR3 is CASSGTRESLHEQYF.